A selection of T cell receptor beta chains follows, all from one sample in a study of CD8 T cells in ankylosing spondylitis. MiXCR, run by TCRdb on the 5' RACE reads, gives a single entry per CDR3 protein. In the table there are fewer than 350,000 distinct CDR3 sequences, around a tenth of which are singletons. The sample taken for sequencing was blood, either unsorted or a sorted T cell fraction (not recorded which). The source of these receptors is a female donor with ankylosing spondylitis or in good health (not recorded which). CDR3s include the opening cysteine and the closing phenylalanine or tryptophan. D genes are given only for firm matches. Where a row states a size, it is once, few, many or the class of an expanded clone; other rows omit it.

size,V,J,D,CDR3,DNA
-,TRBV28,TRBJ2-5,TRBD1,CASTPGGQGQETQYF,TGTGCCAGCACCCCGGGGGGACAGGGGCAAGAGACCCAGTACTTC
many,TRBV5-1,TRBJ2-2,TRBD2,CASSLLAGQNTGELFF,TGCGCCAGCAGCTTGTTAGCGGGACAAAACACCGGGGAGCTGTTTTTT
-,TRBV7-9,TRBJ2-5,TRBD1,CASSFEGARETQYF,TGTGCCAGCAGCTTTGAGGGGGCGCGGGAGACCCAGTACTTC
many,TRBV27,TRBJ1-6,-,CATRGGSSPLHF,TGTGCCACACGGGGGGGTAGCTCACCCCTCCACTTT
many,TRBV12-3/TRBV12-4,TRBJ1-1,TRBD1,CASSLTGGRHEAFF,TGTGCCAGCAGTTTAACAGGGGGCCGTCATGAAGCTTTCTTT
many,TRBV20-1,TRBJ1-5,TRBD1,CSANRGNQPQHF,TGCAGTGCCAACAGGGGTAATCAGCCCCAGCATTTT
many,TRBV29-1,TRBJ2-7,-,CSVVAGPLKKQYF,TGCAGCGTTGTGGCTGGACCTCTTAAAAAGCAGTACTTC
few,TRBV10-3,TRBJ2-5,TRBD2,CAAGGGRETQYF,TGTGCCGCCGGCGGGGGGAGGGAGACCCAGTACTTC
many,TRBV12-3/TRBV12-4,TRBJ2-1,-,CASVRGDGTNEQFF,TGTGCCAGCGTAAGGGGGGACGGAACCAATGAGCAGTTCTTC
many,TRBV20-1,TRBJ2-1,TRBD2,CSASGRANSDEQFF,TGCAGTGCTAGCGGGAGGGCCAATTCGGATGAGCAGTTCTTC
-,TRBV20-1,TRBJ1-1,TRBD1,CSAQLAGGVTEAFF,TGCAGTGCTCAACTAGCAGGGGGAGTTACTGAAGCTTTCTTT
many,TRBV7-6,TRBJ1-3,-,CASSLVAGVSGNTIYF,TGTGCCAGCAGCTTAGTGGCAGGAGTCTCTGGAAACACCATATATTTT
many,TRBV20-1,TRBJ1-4,-,CSAKQATNEKLFF,TGCAGTGCCAAACAAGCAACTAATGAAAAACTGTTTTTT
few,TRBV18,TRBJ2-1,TRBD2,CASSPLLAGGPYEQFF,TGTGCCAGCTCACCCTTACTAGCGGGAGGGCCGTATGAGCAGTTCTTC
many,TRBV6-1,TRBJ2-7,-,CASSKTTGSYEQYF,TGTGCCAGCAGTAAGACAACAGGGTCCTACGAGCAGTACTTC
many,TRBV20-1,TRBJ2-5,-,CSAGERLEIQMPYQETQYF,TGCAGTGCTGGTGAGAGGCTAGAGATTCAGATGCCGTACCAAGAGACCCAGTACTTC
many,TRBV4-1,TRBJ1-2,-,CASSQELGLLGGYTF,TGCGCCAGCAGCCAAGAGCTCGGGCTACTGGGTGGCTACACCTTC
many,TRBV10-3,TRBJ2-1,-,CAIIDRVQISYNEQFF,TGTGCCATCATAGATAGGGTACAGATCTCCTACAATGAGCAGTTCTTC